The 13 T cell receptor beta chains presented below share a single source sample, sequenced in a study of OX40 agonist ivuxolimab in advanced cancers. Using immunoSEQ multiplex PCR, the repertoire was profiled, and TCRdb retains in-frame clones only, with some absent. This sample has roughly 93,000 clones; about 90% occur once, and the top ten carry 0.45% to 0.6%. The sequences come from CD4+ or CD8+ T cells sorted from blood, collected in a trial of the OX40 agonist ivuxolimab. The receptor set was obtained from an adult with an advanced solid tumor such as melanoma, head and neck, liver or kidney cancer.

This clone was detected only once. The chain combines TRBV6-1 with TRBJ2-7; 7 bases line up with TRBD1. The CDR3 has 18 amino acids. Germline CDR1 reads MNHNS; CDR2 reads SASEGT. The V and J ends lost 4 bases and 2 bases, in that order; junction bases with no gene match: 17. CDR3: CASSGKRQGKVSPYEQYF. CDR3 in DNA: TGTGCCAGCAGTGGTAAGAGACAGGGAAAGGTGTCCCCCTACGAGCAGTACTTC.

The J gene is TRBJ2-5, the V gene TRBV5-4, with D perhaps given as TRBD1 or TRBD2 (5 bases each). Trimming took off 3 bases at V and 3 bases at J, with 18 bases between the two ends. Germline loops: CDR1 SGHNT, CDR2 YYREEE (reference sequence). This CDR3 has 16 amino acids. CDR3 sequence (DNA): TGTGCCAGCAGCTCCAAAAACCGGGACGGTGAAGAGACCCAGTACTTC. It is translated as CASSSKNRDGEETQYF.

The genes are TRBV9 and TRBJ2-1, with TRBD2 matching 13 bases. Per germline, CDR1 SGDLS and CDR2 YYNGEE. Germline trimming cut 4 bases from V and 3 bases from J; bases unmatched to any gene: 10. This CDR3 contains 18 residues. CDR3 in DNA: TGTGCCAGCAGCCCCAGGACTAGCGGGAGTACTTTCTACAATGAGCAGTTCTTC. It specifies CASSPRTSGSTFYNEQFF.

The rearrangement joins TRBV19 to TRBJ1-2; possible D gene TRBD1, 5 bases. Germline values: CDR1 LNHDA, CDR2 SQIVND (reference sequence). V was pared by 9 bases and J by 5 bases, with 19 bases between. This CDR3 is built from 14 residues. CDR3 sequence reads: CASTPGGWEYGYTF. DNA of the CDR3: TGTGCCAGCACACCCGGGGGGTGGGAGTATGGCTACACCTTC.

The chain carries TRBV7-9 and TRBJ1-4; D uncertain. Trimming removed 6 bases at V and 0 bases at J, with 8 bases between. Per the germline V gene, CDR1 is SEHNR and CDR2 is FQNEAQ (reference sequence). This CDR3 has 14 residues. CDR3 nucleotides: TGTGCCAGCAGTCCAGGTGCAACTAATGAAAAACTGTTTTTT. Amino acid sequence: CASSPGATNEKLFF.

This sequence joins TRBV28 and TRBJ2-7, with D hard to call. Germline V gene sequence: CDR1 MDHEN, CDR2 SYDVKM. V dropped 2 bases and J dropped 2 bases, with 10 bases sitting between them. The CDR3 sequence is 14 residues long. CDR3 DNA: TGTGCCAGCAGTTTACCACGAATCCCCTACGAGCAGTACTTC. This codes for CASSLPRIPYEQYF.

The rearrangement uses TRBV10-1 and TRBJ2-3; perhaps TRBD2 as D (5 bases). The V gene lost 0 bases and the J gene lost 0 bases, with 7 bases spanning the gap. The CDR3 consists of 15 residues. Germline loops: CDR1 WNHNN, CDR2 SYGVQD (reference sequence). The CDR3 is CASSESAGSTDTQYF. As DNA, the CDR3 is TGCGCCAGCAGTGAGTCGGCGGGCAGCACAGATACGCAGTATTTT.

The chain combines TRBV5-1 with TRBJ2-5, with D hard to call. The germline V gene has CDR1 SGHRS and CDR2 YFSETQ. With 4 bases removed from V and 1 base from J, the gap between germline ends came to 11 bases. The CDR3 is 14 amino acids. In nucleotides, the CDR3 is TGCGCCAGCAGCCCGGGTGGGTTCCAAGAGACCCAGTACTTC. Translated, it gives CASSPGGFQETQYF.

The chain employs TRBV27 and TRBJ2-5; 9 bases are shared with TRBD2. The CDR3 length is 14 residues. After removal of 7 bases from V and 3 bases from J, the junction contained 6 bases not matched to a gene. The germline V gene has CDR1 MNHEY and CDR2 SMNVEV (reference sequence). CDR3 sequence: CASMSGGTEETQYF. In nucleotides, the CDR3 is TGTGCCAGCATGAGCGGGGGGACAGAAGAGACCCAGTACTTC.

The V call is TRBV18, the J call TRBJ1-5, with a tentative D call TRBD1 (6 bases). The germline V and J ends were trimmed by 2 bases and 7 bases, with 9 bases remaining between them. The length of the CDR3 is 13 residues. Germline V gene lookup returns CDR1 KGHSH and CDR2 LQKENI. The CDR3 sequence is CASSPNREQPQHF. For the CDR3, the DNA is TGTGCCAGCTCACCAAACAGGGAACAGCCCCAGCATTTT.

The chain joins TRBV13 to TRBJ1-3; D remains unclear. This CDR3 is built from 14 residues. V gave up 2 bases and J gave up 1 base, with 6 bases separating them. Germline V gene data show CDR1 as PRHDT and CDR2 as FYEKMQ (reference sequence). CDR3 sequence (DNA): TGTGCCAGCAGCTTACGTGGATCTGGAAACACCATATATTTT. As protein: CASSLRGSGNTIYF.

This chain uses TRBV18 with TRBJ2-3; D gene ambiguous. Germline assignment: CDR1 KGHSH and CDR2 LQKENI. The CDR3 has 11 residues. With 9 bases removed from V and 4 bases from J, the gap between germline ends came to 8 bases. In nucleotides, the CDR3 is TGTGCCAGTGCTGAACCAGATACGCAGTATTTT. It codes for CASAEPDTQYF.

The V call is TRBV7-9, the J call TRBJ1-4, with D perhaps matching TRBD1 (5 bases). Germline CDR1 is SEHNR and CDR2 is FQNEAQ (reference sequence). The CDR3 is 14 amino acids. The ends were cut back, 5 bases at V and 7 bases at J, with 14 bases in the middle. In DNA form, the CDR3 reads TGTGCCAGCAGCCGCGGGACGGGTTCTGAAAAACTGTTTTTT. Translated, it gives CASSRGTGSEKLFF.